The 17 T cell receptor beta chains given below trace back to one sample, sequenced in a study of T cells after yellow fever vaccination. In TCRdb, the 5' RACE reads were re-called with MiXCR into one record per CDR3 protein. This table holds 320,000 or so distinct CDR3 sequences, 7% to 10% found once. Source: PBMCs, taken roughly 47 days after the first yellow fever vaccination. Receptor source: a man between 18 and 35 years old who received the YFV17D yellow fever vaccine.

This chain links TRBV9 with TRBJ2-3; 7 bases are a match to TRBD1. V shed 7 bases and J 0 bases; nucleotides not matched to a gene: 14. Per germline, CDR1 SGDLS and CDR2 YYNGEE. The CDR3 is made up of 17 amino acids. This chain's CDR3 is CASSSKGQHFSTDTQYF. CDR3 DNA: TGTGCCAGCTCTTCGAAGGGACAGCACTTTAGCACAGATACGCAGTATTTT.

V usage is TRBV5-1 and J usage is TRBJ2-7; D is unclear. Germline V gives CDR1 SGHRS, CDR2 YFSETQ. V gave up 1 base and J gave up 1 base, with 12 bases separating them. The CDR3 is made up of 15 amino acids. The CDR3 is CASSLSSAASYEQYF. For the CDR3, the DNA is TGCGCCAGCAGCTTGTCTTCAGCAGCGTCCTACGAGCAGTACTTC.

There are a few counts of this clonotype. This sequence joins TRBV6-1 and TRBJ2-1; 8 positions match TRBD2. From germline, CDR1 is MNHNS and CDR2 SASEGT. The CDR3 sequence is 14 residues long. J lost 2 bases, V lost 7 bases, and 4 bases had no gene match. CDR3 in DNA: TGTGCCAGCACCGGGGGGGTGGCCTACAATGAGCAGTTCTTC. Amino acid sequence: CASTGGVAYNEQFF.

V usage is TRBV9 and J usage is TRBJ2-3, with D possibly matching TRBD2 (6 bases). Trimming removed 4 bases at V and 3 bases at J, with 15 bases between. This CDR3 has 15 residues. CDR1 SGDLS and CDR2 YYNGEE come from the germline V gene. DNA for the CDR3: TGTGCCAGCAGCTCTCTAGCAAGCGGGACAGATACGCAGTATTTT. It yields the protein CASSSLASGTDTQYF.

V gene TRBV5-1 combines with J gene TRBJ2-3; D possibly uses TRBD1 or TRBD2 (5 bases each). This CDR3 has 14 amino acids. Germline V CDR1 and CDR2: SGHRS, YFSETQ. The ends were cut back, 3 bases at V and 2 bases at J, with 10 bases in the middle. In DNA form, the CDR3 reads TGCGCCAGCAGCTGGGGGTCTAACACAGATACGCAGTATTTT. Its translation is CASSWGSNTDTQYF.

The chain uses TRBV4-1 and TRBJ1-1; D gene uncertain. This CDR3 is built from 15 residues. From germline, CDR1 is MGHRA and CDR2 YSYEKL. Trimming took 1 base from V and 8 from J, leaving 17 bases between them. In DNA form, the CDR3 reads TGCGCCAGCAGCCAAGTGCGGTTCTGGGAGACCGAAGCTTTCTTT. Protein: CASSQVRFWETEAFF.

This clonotype appeared a few times. The chain carries TRBV7-9 and TRBJ2-2; perhaps TRBD2 as D (5 bases). The CDR3 extends over 15 amino acids. With 1 base removed from V and 6 bases from J, the gap between germline ends came to 12 bases. The germline CDR1 and CDR2 sequences are SEHNR and FQNEAQ (reference sequence). CDR3 DNA sequence: TGTGCCAGCAGCTTAGAGGCGGGCGGTCCCGGGGAGCTGTTTTTT. It specifies CASSLEAGGPGELFF.

The chain uses TRBV6-1 and TRBJ1-1; 8 bases agree with TRBD1. The CDR3 contains 13 residues. Germline loops: CDR1 MNHNS, CDR2 SASEGT. The junction had 5 bases not matched to a gene; V was cut back by 7 bases and J by 4 bases. CDR3 amino acids: CASIGQGLTEAFF. CDR3 in DNA: TGTGCCAGCATCGGACAGGGCCTCACTGAAGCTTTCTTT.

The chain employs TRBV30 and TRBJ1-5; no firm D call. Trimming pared 0 bases from V and 1 base from J, leaving 4 bases between. CDR3 size: 13 residues. Germline V CDR1 and CDR2: GTSNPN, SVGIG (reference sequence). The CDR3 coding sequence is TGTGCCTGGAGTGTGAGCAGCAATCAGCCCCAGCATTTT. This translates into CAWSVSSNQPQHF.

Ten or more counts support this clonotype. V is TRBV11-2 and J is TRBJ1-1, with 10 bases identical to TRBD1. The V gene's germline CDR1 is SGHAT and CDR2 FQNNGV. V dropped 4 bases and J dropped 1; count of bases not matched to a gene: 6. The CDR3 is 16 amino acids. CDR3 amino acids: CASSWGGTGANTEAFF. CDR3 in DNA: TGTGCCAGCAGCTGGGGGGGGACAGGGGCGAACACTGAAGCTTTCTTT.

This clonotype was seen only a few times. The V gene is TRBV19, the J gene TRBJ2-2, with D unresolved. Trimming stripped 5 bases from V and 5 bases from J, with 9 bases between. The CDR3 loop spans 13 amino acids. Per the germline V gene, CDR1 is LNHDA and CDR2 is SQIVND (reference sequence). CDR3 nucleotide sequence: TGTGCCAGTAGTCCCAGCGTAACCGGGGAGCTGTTTTTT. This codes for CASSPSVTGELFF.

This clonotype was observed a handful of times. The chain links TRBV4-1 to TRBJ2-7, with D perhaps matching TRBD1 (6 bases). Trimming shortened V by 1 base and J by 0 bases, and 10 bases separated the two germline ends. The CDR3 extends over 15 amino acids. Germline CDR1 and CDR2: MGHRA and YSYEKL. CDR3 in amino acids: CASSQATGTSYEQYV. The CDR3 DNA reads as TGCGCCAGCAGCCAAGCGACAGGAACCTCCTACGAGCAGTACGTC.

This clonotype showed up just a few times. The rearrangement joins TRBV4-3 to TRBJ1-1, with unresolved D. V was trimmed by 0 bases and J by 4 bases, leaving 9 bases between them. The CDR3 loop spans 14 amino acids. Germline CDR1 LGHNA, CDR2 YSLEER. CDR3 residues: CASSQELRVTEAFF. The CDR3 DNA reads TGCGCCAGCAGCCAAGAACTGAGGGTCACTGAAGCTTTCTTT.

The rearrangement links TRBV24-1 to TRBJ2-1; D might be TRBD1 or TRBD2, each matching 6 bases. V shed 8 bases and J shed 9 bases, with 28 bases lying between them. The CDR3 consists of 17 residues. Germline V gene sequence: CDR1 KGHDR, CDR2 SFDVKD. CDR3 bases: TGTGCCACCAACGAACTCAGAGGGGGGCCTGGAATTACTGAGCAGTTCTTC. Translated: CATNELRGGPGITEQFF.

This chain joins TRBV28 and TRBJ1-5; tentative D call: TRBD1 (5 bases). Germline values: CDR1 MDHEN, CDR2 SYDVKM. With 3 bases removed from V and 6 bases from J, the gap between germline ends came to 9 bases. The CDR3 loop spans 13 amino acids. The CDR3 DNA reads TGTGCCAGCAGTTTCGGCAGGGCTCAGCCCCAGCATTTT. Translating it yields CASSFGRAQPQHF.

The sample holds a few counts of this clonotype. CDR3 amino acids: CASSLGWNSGNTIYF. CDR3 DNA sequence: TGTGCCAGCAGCTTAGGATGGAACTCTGGAAACACCATATATTTT. This rearrangement joins TRBV7-9 to TRBJ1-3; D gene ambiguous. CDR1 and CDR2 from the germline V gene are SEHNR and FQNEAQ (reference sequence). This CDR3 spans 15 amino acids. The ends were cut back, 1 base at V and 0 bases at J, with 7 bases in the middle.

This clonotype was observed a few times. The rearrangement links TRBV7-3 to TRBJ2-3; possibly TRBD1 for D (5 bases). The germline V gene has CDR1 SGHTA and CDR2 FQGTGA. The CDR3 extends over 17 amino acids. V was trimmed by 5 bases and J by 4 bases, leaving 22 bases between them. The CDR3 DNA sequence: TGTGCCAGCAGCCTCCTCGTGGACACCGTAGGGGCAGATACGCAGTATTTT. The encoded protein is CASSLLVDTVGADTQYF.